What follows are 15 T cell receptor beta chains derived from one specimen sequenced in a study of sequential checkpoint blockade in melanoma. Generated by immunoSEQ multiplex PCR, the TCRdb table keeps only in-frame clones and is missing some. The sample has around 11,000 clones; about two thirds are singletons. As for treatment: randomized to nivolumab then ipilimumab (arm A) or the reverse (arm B). Source: CD8+ T cells sorted from blood (inferred from file names), taken from a patient given nivolumab and ipilimumab in sequence. These receptors came from a human donor with melanoma.

The genes are TRBV5-1 and TRBJ1-3; the D gene is possibly TRBD1 (5 bases). Between the trimmed V and J ends, which lost 0 bases and 2 bases, there was a span of 9 bases. Germline V gene sequence: CDR1 SGHRS, CDR2 YFSETQ. The CDR3 covers 15 residues. CDR3 residues: CASSLAGRTGNTIYF. CDR3 nucleotide sequence: TGCGCCAGCAGCTTGGCAGGGAGGACTGGAAACACCATATATTTT.

V is TRBV10-3 and J is TRBJ2-7; 8 bases align to TRBD1. The J segment lost 3 bases and the V segment lost 6 bases, leaving 7 bases of the junction unmatched. The germline V gene has CDR1 ENHRY and CDR2 SYGVKD. The CDR3 length is 14 residues. CDR3 DNA: TGTGCCATCAGCCAGACAGGGGAGCTCTACGAGCAGTACTTC. Translation gives CAISQTGELYEQYF.

This clone was detected only once. CDR3 nucleotides: TGTGCCAGCAGCACGCTCACAGGGGGGGACATTCAGTACTTC. The encoded protein is CASSTLTGGDIQYF. The chain is built from TRBV5-6 and TRBJ2-4; tentative D call: TRBD1 (8 bases). Looked up from germline, CDR1 is SGHDT and CDR2 is YYEEEE. The V end lost 4 bases, the J end lost 8 bases, and 16 bases lay between the germline ends. The CDR3 contains 14 residues.

V is TRBV4-1 and J is TRBJ1-5, with TRBD1 as a possible D gene (6 bases). Trimming took 2 bases from V and 6 from J, leaving 14 bases between them. The length of the CDR3 is 15 residues. Germline CDR1 reads MGHRA; CDR2 reads YSYEKL. The DNA of the CDR3 is TGCGCCAGCAGCCAACGGGACACGGGGGGTCAGCCCCAGCATTTT. Translated, it gives CASSQRDTGGQPQHF.

The chain combines TRBV11-2 with TRBJ1-5; D might be TRBD1 (5 bases). In germline, CDR1 is SGHAT, CDR2 FQNNGV. V dropped 2 bases and J dropped 3 bases, with 8 bases sitting between them. CDR3 size: 14 residues. CDR3 DNA sequence: TGTGCCAGCAGCTTACCAGGGCACAATCAGCCCCAGCATTTT. Its protein is CASSLPGHNQPQHF.

The chain combines TRBV6-5 with TRBJ2-5; a possible D gene is TRBD1 (6 bases). The end of the DNA fits TRBJ2-7 better, so the J call may be wrong. Germline loops: CDR1 MNHEY, CDR2 SVGAGI. The CDR3 is 13 amino acids. The CDR3 DNA is TGTGCCAGCAGTTACCAGGGGACCTACGAGCAGTACTTC. Translated, it gives CASSYQGTYEQYF.

This chain uses TRBV7-6 with TRBJ1-5; possibly TRBD1 for D (6 bases). This CDR3 contains 15 residues. The germline V gene encodes CDR1 SGHVS and CDR2 FNYEAQ. V lost 2 bases and J lost 4, with 12 bases in between. The CDR3 nucleotides read TGTGCCAGCAGCTTAAGTTCAGGGGAAAATCAGCCCCAGCATTTT. This codes for CASSLSSGENQPQHF. The variable domain in full, completed from reference TRBV7-6 and TRBJ1-5, reads GAGVSQSPRYKVTKRGQDVALRCDPISGHVSLYWYRQALGQGPEFLTYFNYEAQQDKSGLPNDRFSAERPEGSISTLTIQRTEQRDSAMYRCASSLSSGENQPQHFGDGTRLSIL.

The CDR3 nucleotides are TGCGCCAGCAGCCCCACACAGGGCGAGTACAATGAGCAGTTCTTC. Protein product: CASSPTQGEYNEQFF. The rearrangement joins TRBV4-3 to TRBJ2-1; D is perhaps TRBD1 (6 bases). Germline V gene data show CDR1 as LGHNA and CDR2 as YSLEER. The CDR3 is made up of 15 amino acids. Between the trimmed V and J ends, which lost 4 bases and 4 bases, there was a span of 14 bases.

The chain has TRBV19 and TRBJ2-7; no firm D call. This CDR3 is 14 amino acids long. CDR1 and CDR2 from the germline V gene are LNHDA and SQIVND (reference sequence). The V end lost 5 bases, the J end lost 6 bases, and 17 bases lay between the germline ends. The CDR3 here is CASSRRSVLVEQYF. The CDR3 DNA is TGTGCCAGTAGTCGTAGATCCGTCCTAGTCGAGCAGTACTTC.

This chain uses TRBV18 with TRBJ2-2; 7 bases align to TRBD2. V shed 3 bases, J shed 4 bases, and the junction held 5 bases outside the gene matches. The CDR3 has 15 amino acids. Germline V gene lookup returns CDR1 KGHSH and CDR2 LQKENI. The CDR3 spells CASSPPSGGTGELFF. DNA of the CDR3: TGTGCCAGCTCACCTCCCTCGGGGGGCACCGGGGAGCTGTTTTTT.

The J gene is TRBJ2-3, the V gene TRBV6-5; D possibly corresponds to TRBD2 (6 bases). Germline CDR1 MNHEY, CDR2 SVGAGI. V dropped 5 bases and J dropped 4 bases, with 16 bases sitting between them. This CDR3 region has 15 residues. The CDR3 is CASSPGEQVADTQYF. In DNA form, the CDR3 reads TGTGCCAGCAGTCCGGGGGAGCAGGTCGCAGATACGCAGTATTTT.

This clone has only a few counts. The CDR3 sequence: CASSISVYNEQFF. CDR3 nucleotide sequence: TGCGCCAGCAGCATCAGCGTCTACAATGAGCAGTTCTTC. The chain couples TRBV4-1 to TRBJ2-1; D unresolved. Germline CDR1 and CDR2: MGHRA and YSYEKL. The V end was cut by 5 bases, the J end by 3 bases, with 8 bases between. This CDR3 is 13 amino acids long.

The chain is built from TRBV27 and TRBJ2-1, with D possibly TRBD1 on 5 matching bases. Germline-derived CDR1 and CDR2 are MNHEY and SMNVEV (reference sequence). The CDR3 consists of 16 residues. V was pared by 0 bases and J by 0 bases, with 9 bases between. The chain's CDR3 is CASSLSNRLSYNEQFF. CDR3 DNA sequence: TGTGCCAGCAGTTTATCGAACAGGCTCTCCTACAATGAGCAGTTCTTC.

This clone was counted once. The CDR3, as DNA: TGTGCCAGTAGTATAGGGGCAGGCGGGGAGCTGTTTTTT. It translates to CASSIGAGGELFF. The rearrangement uses TRBV19 and TRBJ2-2; D not certain. Trimming pared 1 base from V and 7 bases from J, leaving 7 bases between. This CDR3 has 13 amino acids. The germline V gene encodes CDR1 LNHDA and CDR2 SQIVND (reference sequence). The whole variable domain, remainder taken from reference TRBV19 and TRBJ2-2, is DGGITQSPKYLFRKEGQNVTLSCEQNLNHDAMYWYRQDPGQGLRLIYYSQIVNDFQKGDIAEGYSVSREKKESFPLTVTSAQKNPTAFYLCASSIGAGGELFFGEGSRLTVL.

The chain combines TRBV28 with TRBJ1-5; a possible D gene is TRBD1 (5 bases). Germline V gene sequence: CDR1 MDHEN, CDR2 SYDVKM. Trimming shortened V by 1 base and J by 11 bases, and 24 bases separated the two germline ends. The length of the CDR3 is 17 residues. This CDR3 is CASSLSRGLSQSATQHF. The CDR3 region has the DNA TGTGCCAGCAGTTTATCCCGGGGACTGAGTCAATCAGCGACCCAGCATTTT. Complete variable domain (other parts from reference TRBV28 and TRBJ1-5): DVKVTQSSRYLVKRTGEKVFLECVQDMDHENMFWYRQDPGLGLRLIYFSYDVKMKEKGDIPEGYSVSREKKERFSLILESASTNQTSMYLCASSLSRGLSQSATQHFGDGTRLSIL.